This T cell receptor beta chain appears in the sequencing data of a study of blood T cells in healthy people across ages. This clonotype has just a few counts. Primed by a sample-barcoded 5' primer and a J-beta primer mix, a second PCR proceeded for roughly 7 to 11 cycles. Each cDNA molecule was tagged by a template-switch adaptor with 12 random nucleotides. TCRdb used MiXCR to reprocess the 5' RACE reads, holding one entry per CDR3 protein. The data show some 940,000 distinct CDR3 sequences, just under 30% seen once. From germline, CDR1 is LGHNA and CDR2 YSLEER. This CDR3 is built from 15 residues. V shed 3 bases, J shed 3 bases, and the junction held 4 bases outside the gene matches. The data also belong to a second study, concerning T cells of mothers and their children.

This sequence was found in a woman in her thirties or forties in good health. This chain joins TRBV4-3 and TRBJ2-7; 11 positions agree with TRBD1. Source material: blood. The CDR3, as DNA: TGCGCCAGCAGCCAGGGACAGGGGGGTCACTACGAGCAGTACTTC. Its translation: CASSQGQGGHYEQYF.